This T cell receptor (beta chain) stems from a study of cytomegalovirus exposure and HLA in healthy donors. Primers included in the PCR were 60 Vbeta and 13 Jbeta primers. The protocol was immunoSEQ multiplex PCR, while the TCRdb copy is restricted to in-frame clones and leaves out a portion. The profile shows roughly 170,000 clones, around 81% of them singletons. The CDR3 has 13 residues. Looked up from germline, CDR1 is MDHEN and CDR2 is SYDVKM. The receptor was isolated from a woman aged 25-40 years in good health and CMV-seronegative. The specimen was PBMCs. V gene TRBV28 combines with J gene TRBJ2-5, with 9 bases fitting TRBD1. The end of the DNA is better explained by TRBJ2-7, so the J call may be wrong. CDR3 DNA: TGTGCCAGCGGGACAGGGATTGAATACGAGCAGTACTTC. Translated, it gives CASGTGIEYEQYF.